These 5 T cell receptor beta chains were sequenced from one sample in a study. TCRdb itself ran the RT-PCR reads through MiXCR, one entry per CDR3 protein. The sample lists around 700,000 distinct CDR3 sequences, 12% to 15% occurring once. The material sequenced was memory CD4+ T cells from blood. These receptor sequences come from a female donor in good health, serving as a healthy control.

Notes on this clonotype: A much larger clone is a single base away; this may be a read error. The genes are TRBV7-3 and TRBJ2-3; 11 bases align to TRBD2. CDR3 length: 14 residues. The germline CDR1 and CDR2 sequences are SGHTA and FQGTGA. Here the CDR3 DNA reads TGTGCCAGCAGTACTAGCGGGGGCACATATACGCAGTATTTT. Translating it yields CASSTSGGTYTQYF.

This clonotype was found many times. The chain combines TRBV24-1 with TRBJ1-1, with D unresolved. The germline gives CDR1 KGHDR, CDR2 SFDVKD. V was clipped by 5 bases and J by 1 base, with 7 bases between them. This CDR3 region has 13 residues. The CDR3 nucleotides are TGTGCCACCAGTGGACAAGCGAACACTGAAGCTTTCTTT. It encodes CATSGQANTEAFF.

This clonotype was detected only a few times. The CDR3 spells CASSLGVFHAETQYF. For the CDR3, the DNA is TGTGCCAGCAGCTTGGGGGTTTTTCATGCAGAGACCCAGTACTTC. J is TRBJ2-5 and V is TRBV7-9; D possibly uses TRBD1 or TRBD2 (5 bases each). Germline assignment: CDR1 SEHNR and CDR2 FQNEAQ (reference sequence). The V and J ends lost 3 bases and 4 bases respectively, with 15 bases between them. CDR3 size: 15 residues.

This clonotype was seen many times. The chain is built from TRBV7-8 and TRBJ2-3, with D possibly being TRBD1 (5 bases). The CDR3 length is 15 residues. With 1 base removed from V and 2 bases from J, the gap between germline ends came to 10 bases. CDR1 is SGHVS, CDR2 FQNEAQ, per germline. CDR3 nucleotides: TGTGCCAGCAGCTTAGGGGGCGGTTTCACAGATACGCAGTATTTT. It is translated as CASSLGGGFTDTQYF.

The rearrangement joins TRBV2 to TRBJ2-7; D remains unclear. Germline V gives CDR1 SNHLY, CDR2 FYNNEI. V lost 1 base and J 3 bases, leaving 10 bases between the germline ends. This CDR3 comprises 14 residues. The CDR3 region has the DNA TGTGCCAGCAGTGAAGGGGCCAACTACTACGAGCAGTACTTC. Amino acids: CASSEGANYYEQYF.